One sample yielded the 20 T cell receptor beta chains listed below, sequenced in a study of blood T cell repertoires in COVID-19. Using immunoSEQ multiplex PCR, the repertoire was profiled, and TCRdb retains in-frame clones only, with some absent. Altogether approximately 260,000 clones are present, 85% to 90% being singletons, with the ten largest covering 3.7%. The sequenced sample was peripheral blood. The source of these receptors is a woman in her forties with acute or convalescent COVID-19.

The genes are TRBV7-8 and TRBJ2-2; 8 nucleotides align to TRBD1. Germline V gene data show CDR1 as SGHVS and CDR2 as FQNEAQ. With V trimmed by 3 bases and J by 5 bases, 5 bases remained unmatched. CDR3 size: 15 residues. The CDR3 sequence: CASSLAGGRTGELFF. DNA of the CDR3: TGTGCCAGCAGCTTGGCAGGGGGCCGTACCGGGGAGCTGTTTTTT.

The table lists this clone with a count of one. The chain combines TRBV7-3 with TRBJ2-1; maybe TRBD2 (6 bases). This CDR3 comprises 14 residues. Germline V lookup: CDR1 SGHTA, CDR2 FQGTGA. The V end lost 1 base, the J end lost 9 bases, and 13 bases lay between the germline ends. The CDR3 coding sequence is TGTGCCAGCAGCTTAAGCATTAGCGGCGGTGAGCAGTTCTTC. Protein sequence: CASSLSISGGEQFF. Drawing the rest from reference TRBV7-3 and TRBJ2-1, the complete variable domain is GAGVSQTPSNKVTEKGKYVELRCDPISGHTALYWYRQSLGQGPEFLIYFQGTGAADDSGLPNDRFFAVRPEGSVSTLKIQRTERGDSAVYLCASSLSISGGEQFFGPGTRLTVL.

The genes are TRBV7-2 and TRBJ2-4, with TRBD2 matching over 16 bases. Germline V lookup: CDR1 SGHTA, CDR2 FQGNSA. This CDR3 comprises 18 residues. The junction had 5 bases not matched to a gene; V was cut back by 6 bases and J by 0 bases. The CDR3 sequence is CASSAGTSGGVAKNIQYF. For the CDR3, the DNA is TGTGCCAGCAGTGCCGGGACTAGCGGGGGGGTAGCCAAAAACATTCAGTACTTC.

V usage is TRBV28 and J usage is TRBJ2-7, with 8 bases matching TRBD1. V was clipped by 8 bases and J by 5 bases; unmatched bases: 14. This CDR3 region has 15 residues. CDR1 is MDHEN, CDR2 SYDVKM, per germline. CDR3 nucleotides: TGTGCCAGCCGCAGTTTAGGACAGGGTATCCACGAGCAGTACGTC. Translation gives CASRSLGQGIHEQYV.

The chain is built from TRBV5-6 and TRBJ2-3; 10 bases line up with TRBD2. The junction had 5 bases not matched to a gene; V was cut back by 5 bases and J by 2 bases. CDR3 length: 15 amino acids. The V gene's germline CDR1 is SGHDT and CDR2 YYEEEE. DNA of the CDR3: TGTGCCAGCAGTCCTAGCGGGGGATACACAGATACGCAGTATTTT. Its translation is CASSPSGGYTDTQYF.

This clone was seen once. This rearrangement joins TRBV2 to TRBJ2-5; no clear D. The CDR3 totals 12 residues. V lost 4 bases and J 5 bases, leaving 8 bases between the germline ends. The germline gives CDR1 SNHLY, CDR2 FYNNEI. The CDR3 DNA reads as TGTGCCAGCAGTGTAACCGGGGAGACCCAGTACTTC. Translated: CASSVTGETQYF.

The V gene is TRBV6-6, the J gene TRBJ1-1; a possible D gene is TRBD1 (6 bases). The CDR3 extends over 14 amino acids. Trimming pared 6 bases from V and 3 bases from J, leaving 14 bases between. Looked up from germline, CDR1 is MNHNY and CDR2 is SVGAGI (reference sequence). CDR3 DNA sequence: TGTGCCAGCAGGGAAGGACAGTGGTACACTGAAGCTTTCTTT. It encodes CASREGQWYTEAFF.

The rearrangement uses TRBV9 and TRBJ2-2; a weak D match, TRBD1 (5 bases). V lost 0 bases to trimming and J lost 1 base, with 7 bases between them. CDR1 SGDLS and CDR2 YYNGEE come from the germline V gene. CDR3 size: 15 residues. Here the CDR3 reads CASSVGGQNTGELFF. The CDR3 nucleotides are TGTGCCAGCAGCGTAGGTGGACAGAACACCGGGGAGCTGTTTTTT. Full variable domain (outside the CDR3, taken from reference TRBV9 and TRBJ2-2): DSGVTQTPKHLITATGQRVTLRCSPRSGDLSVYWYQQSLDQGLQFLIQYYNGEERAKGNILERFSAQQFPDLHSELNLSSLELGDSALYFCASSVGGQNTGELFFGEGSRLTVL.

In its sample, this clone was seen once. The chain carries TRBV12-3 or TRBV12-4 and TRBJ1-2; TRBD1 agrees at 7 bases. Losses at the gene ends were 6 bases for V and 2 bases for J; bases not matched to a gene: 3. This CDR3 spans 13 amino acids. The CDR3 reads CASSPGQNYGYTF. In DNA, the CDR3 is TGTGCCAGCAGCCCGGGACAGAACTATGGCTACACCTTC.

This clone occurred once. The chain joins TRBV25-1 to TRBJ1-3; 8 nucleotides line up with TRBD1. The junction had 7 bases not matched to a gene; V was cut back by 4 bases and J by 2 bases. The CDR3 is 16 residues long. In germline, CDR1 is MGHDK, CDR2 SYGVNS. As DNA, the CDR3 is TGTGCCAGCAGTGTGGACAGGGCGATAACTGGAAACACCATATATTTT. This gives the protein CASSVDRAITGNTIYF.

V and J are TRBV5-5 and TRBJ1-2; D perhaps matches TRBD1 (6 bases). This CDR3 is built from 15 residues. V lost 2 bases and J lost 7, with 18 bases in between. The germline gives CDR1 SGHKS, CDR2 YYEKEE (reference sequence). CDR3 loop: CASSFQISRGSGYTF. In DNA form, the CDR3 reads TGTGCCAGCAGCTTTCAGATCTCCAGGGGTAGTGGCTACACCTTC.

Written as DNA, the CDR3 is TGTGCCTGGAGTCCCACAGGGGGCGCGGATGCCGGGGAGCTGTTTTTT. It specifies CAWSPTGGADAGELFF. This chain joins TRBV30 and TRBJ2-2, with TRBD1 matching 9 bases. CDR3 size: 16 residues. Germline V CDR1 and CDR2: GTSNPN, SVGIG (reference sequence). J was trimmed by 6 bases and V by 2 bases; bases with no gene match: 10.

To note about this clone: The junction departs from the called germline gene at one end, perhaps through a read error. Here the CDR3 DNA reads TGTGCCAGCAGTCTATCTCAGACAGGGGTGTCTGAAGCTTTCTTT. Translation gives CASSLSQTGVSEAFF. The chain links TRBV27 to TRBJ1-1; 8 nucleotides agree with TRBD1. In germline, CDR1 is MNHEY, CDR2 SMNVEV (reference sequence). The CDR3 runs to 15 residues.

The CDR3 nucleotides are TGCGCCAGCAGCCAAGACACAGGGATTCTTTCACCCCTCCACTTT. Protein sequence: CASSQDTGILSPLHF. This chain joins TRBV4-1 and TRBJ1-6, with a weak D call TRBD1 (6 bases). Germline-derived CDR1 and CDR2 are MGHRA and YSYEKL. The CDR3 loop spans 15 amino acids. With 0 bases removed from V and 9 bases from J, the gap between germline ends came to 12 bases.

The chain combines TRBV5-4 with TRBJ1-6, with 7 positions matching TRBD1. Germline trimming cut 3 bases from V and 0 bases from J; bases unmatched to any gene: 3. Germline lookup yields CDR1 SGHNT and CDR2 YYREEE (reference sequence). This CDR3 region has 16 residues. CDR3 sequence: CASSSQGSSYNSPLHF. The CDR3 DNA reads TGTGCCAGCAGCTCACAGGGGAGCTCCTATAATTCACCCCTCCACTTT.

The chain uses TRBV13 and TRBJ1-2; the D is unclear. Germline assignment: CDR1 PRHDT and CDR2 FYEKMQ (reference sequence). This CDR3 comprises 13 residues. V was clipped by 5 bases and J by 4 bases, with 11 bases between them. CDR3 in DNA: TGTGCCAGCAGCCCCCTGCGCGCCTATGGCTACACCTTC. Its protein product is CASSPLRAYGYTF. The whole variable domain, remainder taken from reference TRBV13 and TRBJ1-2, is AAGVIQSPRHLIKEKRETATLKCYPIPRHDTVYWYQQGPGQDPQFLISFYEKMQSDKGSIPDRFSAQQFSDYHSELNMSSLELGDSALYFCASSPLRAYGYTFGSGTRLTVV.

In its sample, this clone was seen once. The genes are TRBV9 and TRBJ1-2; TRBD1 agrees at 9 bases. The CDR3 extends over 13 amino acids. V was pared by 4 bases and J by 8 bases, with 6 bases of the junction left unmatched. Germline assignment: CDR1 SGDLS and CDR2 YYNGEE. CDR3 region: CASSPQGAGGYTF. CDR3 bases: TGTGCCAGCAGCCCACAGGGGGCGGGGGGCTACACCTTC.

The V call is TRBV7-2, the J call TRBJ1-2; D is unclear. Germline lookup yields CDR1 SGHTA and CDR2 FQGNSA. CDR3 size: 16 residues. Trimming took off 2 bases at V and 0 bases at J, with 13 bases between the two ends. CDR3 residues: CASSLPSVFANYGYTF. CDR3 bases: TGTGCCAGCAGCTTACCCTCGGTGTTCGCTAACTATGGCTACACCTTC.

The CDR3 sequence is CASSQVLHRGRNEQYV. Here the CDR3 DNA reads TGTGCCAGCAGCCAAGTTTTGCACAGGGGACGGAACGAGCAGTACGTC. The V and J genes are TRBV3-1 (or the pseudogene TRBV3-2) and TRBJ2-7; TRBD1 matches 7 bases. The CDR3 contains 16 residues. The V gene end was trimmed by 1 base and the J gene end by 5 bases; junction bases not matched to a gene: 11. Germline-derived CDR1 and CDR2 are LGHDT and YNNKEL (reference sequence).

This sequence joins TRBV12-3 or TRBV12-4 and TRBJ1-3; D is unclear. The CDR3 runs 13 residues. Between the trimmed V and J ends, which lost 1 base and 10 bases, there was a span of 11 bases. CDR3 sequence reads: CASSLDRRGTIYF. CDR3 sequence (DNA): TGTGCCAGCAGTTTAGATAGAAGAGGTACCATATATTTT.